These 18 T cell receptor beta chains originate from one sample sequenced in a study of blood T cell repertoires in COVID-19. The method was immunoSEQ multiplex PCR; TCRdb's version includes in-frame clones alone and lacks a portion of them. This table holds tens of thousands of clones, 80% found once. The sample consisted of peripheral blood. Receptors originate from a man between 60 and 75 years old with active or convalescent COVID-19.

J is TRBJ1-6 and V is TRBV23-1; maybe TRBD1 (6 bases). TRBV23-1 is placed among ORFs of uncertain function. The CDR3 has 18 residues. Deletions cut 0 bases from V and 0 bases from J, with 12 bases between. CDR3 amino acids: CASSQSGRGSSYNSPLHF. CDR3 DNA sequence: TGCGCCAGCAGTCAATCAGGCAGGGGAAGCTCCTATAATTCACCCCTCCACTTT.

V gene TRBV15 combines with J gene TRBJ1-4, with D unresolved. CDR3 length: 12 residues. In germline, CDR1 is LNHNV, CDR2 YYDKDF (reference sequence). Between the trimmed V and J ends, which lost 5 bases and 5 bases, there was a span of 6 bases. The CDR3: CATSGLNEKLFF. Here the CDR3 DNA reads TGTGCCACCAGCGGACTGAATGAAAAACTGTTTTTT.

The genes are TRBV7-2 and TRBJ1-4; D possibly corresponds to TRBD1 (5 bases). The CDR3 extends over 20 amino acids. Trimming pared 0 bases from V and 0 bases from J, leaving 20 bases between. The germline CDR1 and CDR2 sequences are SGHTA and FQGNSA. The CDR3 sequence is CASSLAMWGHGGTTNEKLFF. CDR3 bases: TGTGCCAGCAGCTTAGCGATGTGGGGCCATGGGGGGACAACTAATGAAAAACTGTTTTTT. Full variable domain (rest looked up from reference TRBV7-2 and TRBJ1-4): GAGVSQSPSNKVTEKGKDVELRCDPISGHTALYWYRQSLGQGLEFLIYFQGNSAPDKSGLPSDRFSAERTGGSVSTLTIQRTQQEDSAVYLCASSLAMWGHGGTTNEKLFFGSGTQLSVL.

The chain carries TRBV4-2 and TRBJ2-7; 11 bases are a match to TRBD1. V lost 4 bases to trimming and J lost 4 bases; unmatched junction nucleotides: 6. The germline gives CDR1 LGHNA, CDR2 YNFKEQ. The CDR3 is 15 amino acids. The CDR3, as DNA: TGTGCCAGCAGCCCAACCGGGACAGGGGGGTACGAGCAGTACTTC. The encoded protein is CASSPTGTGGYEQYF.

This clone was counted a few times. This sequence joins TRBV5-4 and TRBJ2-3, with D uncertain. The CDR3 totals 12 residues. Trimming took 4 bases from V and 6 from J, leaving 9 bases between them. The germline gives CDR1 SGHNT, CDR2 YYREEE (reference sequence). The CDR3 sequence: CASSTNTDTQYF. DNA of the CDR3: TGTGCCAGCAGCACCAATACTGATACGCAGTATTTT.

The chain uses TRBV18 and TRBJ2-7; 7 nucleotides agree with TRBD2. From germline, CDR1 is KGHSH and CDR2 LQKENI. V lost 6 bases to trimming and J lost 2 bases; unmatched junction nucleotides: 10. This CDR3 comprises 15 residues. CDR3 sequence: CASSPGGGGAYEQYF. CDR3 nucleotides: TGTGCCAGCTCCCCTGGGGGGGGAGGAGCCTACGAGCAGTACTTC.

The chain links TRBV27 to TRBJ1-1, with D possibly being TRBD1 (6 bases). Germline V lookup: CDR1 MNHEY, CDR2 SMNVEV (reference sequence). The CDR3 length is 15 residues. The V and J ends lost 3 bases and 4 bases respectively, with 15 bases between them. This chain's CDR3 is CASSLGAGTRTEAFF. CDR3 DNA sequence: TGTGCCAGCAGTTTGGGGGCCGGTACCCGCACTGAAGCTTTCTTT.

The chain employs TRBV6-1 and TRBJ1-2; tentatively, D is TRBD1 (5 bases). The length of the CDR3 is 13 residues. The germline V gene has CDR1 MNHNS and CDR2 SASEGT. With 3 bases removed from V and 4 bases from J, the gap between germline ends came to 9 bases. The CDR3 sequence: CASSEQGPYGYTF. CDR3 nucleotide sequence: TGTGCCAGCAGTGAGCAGGGCCCCTATGGCTACACCTTC.

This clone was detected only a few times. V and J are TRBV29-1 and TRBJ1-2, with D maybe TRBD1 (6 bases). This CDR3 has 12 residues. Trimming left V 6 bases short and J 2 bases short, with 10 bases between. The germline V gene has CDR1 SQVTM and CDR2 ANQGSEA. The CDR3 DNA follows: TGCAGCGTCAAAAGGGGGAACTATGGCTACACCTTC. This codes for CSVKRGNYGYTF.

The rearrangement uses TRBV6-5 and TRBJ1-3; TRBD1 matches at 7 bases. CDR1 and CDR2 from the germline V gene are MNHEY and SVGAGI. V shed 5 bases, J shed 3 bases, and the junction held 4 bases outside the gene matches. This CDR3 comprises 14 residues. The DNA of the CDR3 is TGTGCCAGCAGTACGACAGGGAGTGGAAACACCATATATTTT. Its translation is CASSTTGSGNTIYF.

The CDR3, as DNA: TGTGCCAGTAGTCCGGGGACATCTGCCAGACTACCTGAAGCTTTCTTT. Amino acids: CASSPGTSARLPEAFF. The chain uses TRBV19 and TRBJ1-1, with D maybe TRBD1 (6 bases). The V gene lost 5 bases and the J gene lost 6 bases, with 22 bases spanning the gap. The CDR3 loop spans 16 amino acids. Germline CDR1 reads LNHDA; CDR2 reads SQIVND (reference sequence).

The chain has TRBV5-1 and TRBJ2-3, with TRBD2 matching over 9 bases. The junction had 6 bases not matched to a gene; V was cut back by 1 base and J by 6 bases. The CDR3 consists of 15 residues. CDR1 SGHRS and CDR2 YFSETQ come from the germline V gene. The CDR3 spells CASSLSAGGRDTQYF. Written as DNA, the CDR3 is TGCGCCAGCAGCTTGTCGGCGGGGGGGCGGGATACGCAGTATTTT.

CDR3: CASSFSGGLETQYF. CDR3 in DNA: TGTGCCAGCAGCTTCAGCGGGGGACTGGAGACCCAGTACTTC. The chain joins TRBV7-2 to TRBJ2-5; the match to TRBD2 covers 8 bases. The junction had 5 bases not matched to a gene; V was cut back by 3 bases and J by 5 bases. Germline assignment: CDR1 SGHTA and CDR2 FQGNSA. The CDR3 length is 14 residues. Supplemented by reference TRBV7-2 and TRBJ2-5, the full variable domain reads GAGVSQSPSNKVTEKGKDVELRCDPISGHTALYWYRQSLGQGLEFLIYFQGNSAPDKSGLPSDRFSAERTGGSVSTLTIQRTQQEDSAVYLCASSFSGGLETQYFGPGTRLLVL.

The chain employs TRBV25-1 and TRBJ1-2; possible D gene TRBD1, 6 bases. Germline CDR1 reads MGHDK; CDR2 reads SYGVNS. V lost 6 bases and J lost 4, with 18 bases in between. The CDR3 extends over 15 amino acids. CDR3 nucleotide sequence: TGTGCCAGCAGGGGGGGGGCTCAGGGGTTCTATGGCTACACCTTC. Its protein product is CASRGGAQGFYGYTF.

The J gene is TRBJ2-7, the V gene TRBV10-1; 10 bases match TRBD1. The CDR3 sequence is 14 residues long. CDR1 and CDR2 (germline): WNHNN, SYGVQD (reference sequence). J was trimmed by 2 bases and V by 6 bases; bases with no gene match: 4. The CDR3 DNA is TGCGCCAGCAGCCGACAGGGGGCCCCCTACGAGCAGTACTTC. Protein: CASSRQGAPYEQYF.

In nucleotides, the CDR3 is TGCAGTGCTAGTCGCACAGGGGGCATCGTTGAAGCTTTCTTT. Its protein is CSASRTGGIVEAFF. J is TRBJ1-1 and V is TRBV20-1, with 9 positions matching TRBD1. Germline-derived CDR1 and CDR2 are DFQATT and SNEGSKA (reference sequence). CDR3 size: 14 residues. V gave up 3 bases and J gave up 7 bases; unmatched junction bases: 9.

CDR3 protein: CASSFSGRNYGYTF. CDR3 DNA sequence: TGTGCCAGCAGCTTCTCGGGTAGGAACTATGGCTACACCTTC. The V and J genes are TRBV5-5 and TRBJ1-2, with unresolved D. CDR1 is SGHKS and CDR2 is YYEKEE in the germline V gene (reference sequence). The CDR3 is 14 residues long. The V end lost 2 bases, the J end lost 2 bases, and 10 bases lay between the germline ends.

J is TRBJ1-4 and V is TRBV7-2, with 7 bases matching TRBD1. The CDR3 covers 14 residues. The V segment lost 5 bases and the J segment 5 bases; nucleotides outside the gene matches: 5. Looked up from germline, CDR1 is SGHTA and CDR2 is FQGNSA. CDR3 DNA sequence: TGTGCCAGCAGCGCGAGGGACAGCAATGAAAAACTGTTTTTT. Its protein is CASSARDSNEKLFF.